Below, one T cell receptor (beta chain) is given with its context. These data belong to a study of blood T cell repertoires in COVID-19. Study in general: PBMCs, B-cell-depleted T cells, or T cells provided the cDNA or gDNA that made up the material.

Germline assignment: CDR1 SGHAT and CDR2 FQNNGV. V was pared by 1 base and J by 0 bases, with 7 bases between. The CDR3 spans 15 residues. Profiled with immunoSEQ multiplex PCR; TCRdb holds only in-frame clones, not every one. The sample includes approximately 150,000 clones, roughly 84% seen only once; the top ten take 13% to 15%. Participants reported their clinical history, and cohort assignment relied on those reports. Recovered participants had two consecutive negative NP/OP PCR tests, healthcare professional clearance, or symptom resolution. The sequenced material came from PBMCs or T cells enriched from blood (not recorded which). The receptor was derived from a man in his forties or fifties who had recovered from COVID-19. J is TRBJ1-3 and V is TRBV11-2, with D possibly TRBD1 on 5 matching bases. The CDR3 nucleotides read TGTGCCAGCAGCTTAGTCGACAGCTCTGGAAACACCATATATTTT. It specifies CASSLVDSSGNTIYF.